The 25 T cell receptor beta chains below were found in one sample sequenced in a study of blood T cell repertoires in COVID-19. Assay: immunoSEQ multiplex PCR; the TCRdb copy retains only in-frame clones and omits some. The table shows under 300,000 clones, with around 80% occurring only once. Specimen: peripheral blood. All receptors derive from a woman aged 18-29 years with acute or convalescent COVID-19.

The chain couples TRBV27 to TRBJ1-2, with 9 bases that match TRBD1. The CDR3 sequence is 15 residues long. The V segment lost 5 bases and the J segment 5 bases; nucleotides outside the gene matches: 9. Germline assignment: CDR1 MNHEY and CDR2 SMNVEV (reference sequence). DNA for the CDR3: TGTGCCAGCAGTCCCTATCGACAGGGGGGATATGGCTACACCTTC. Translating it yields CASSPYRQGGYGYTF.

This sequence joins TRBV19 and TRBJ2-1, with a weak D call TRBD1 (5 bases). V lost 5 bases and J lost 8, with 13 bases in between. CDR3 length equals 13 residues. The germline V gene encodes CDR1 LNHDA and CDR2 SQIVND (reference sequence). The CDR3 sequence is CASSWQGRDEQFF. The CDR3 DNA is TGTGCCAGTAGTTGGCAGGGTCGGGATGAGCAGTTCTTC.

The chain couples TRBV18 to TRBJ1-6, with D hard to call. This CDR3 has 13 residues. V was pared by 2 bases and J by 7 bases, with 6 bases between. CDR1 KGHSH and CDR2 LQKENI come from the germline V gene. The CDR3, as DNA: TGTGCCAGCTCACCAGCGGGAAATTCACCCCTCCACTTT. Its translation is CASSPAGNSPLHF.

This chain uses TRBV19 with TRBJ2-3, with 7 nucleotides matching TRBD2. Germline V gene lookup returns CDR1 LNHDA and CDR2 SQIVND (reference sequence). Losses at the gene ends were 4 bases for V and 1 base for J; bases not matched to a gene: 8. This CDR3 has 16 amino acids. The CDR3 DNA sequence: TGTGCCAGTAGTACCGCCCCCAGCGGGGGCACAGATACGCAGTATTTT. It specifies CASSTAPSGGTDTQYF.

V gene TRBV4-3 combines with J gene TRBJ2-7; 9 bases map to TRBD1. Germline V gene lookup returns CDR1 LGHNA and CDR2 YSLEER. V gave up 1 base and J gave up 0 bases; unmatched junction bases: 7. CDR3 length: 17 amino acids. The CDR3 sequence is CASSQAEDRGGSYEQYF. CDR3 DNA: TGCGCCAGCAGCCAAGCCGAAGACAGGGGGGGCTCCTACGAGCAGTACTTC.

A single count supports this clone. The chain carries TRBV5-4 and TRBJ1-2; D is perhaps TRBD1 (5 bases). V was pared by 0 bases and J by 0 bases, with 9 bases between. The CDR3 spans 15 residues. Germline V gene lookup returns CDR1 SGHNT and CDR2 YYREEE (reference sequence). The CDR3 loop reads CASSLVGGTNYGYTF. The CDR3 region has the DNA TGTGCCAGCAGCTTGGTGGGGGGAACTAACTATGGCTACACCTTC.

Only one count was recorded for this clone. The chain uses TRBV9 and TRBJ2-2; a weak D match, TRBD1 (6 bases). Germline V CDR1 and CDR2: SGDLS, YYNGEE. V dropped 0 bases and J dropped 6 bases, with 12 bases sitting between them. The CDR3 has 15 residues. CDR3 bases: TGTGCCAGCAGCGTAGGCAGGGGTATTGCCGGGGAGCTGTTTTTT. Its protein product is CASSVGRGIAGELFF.

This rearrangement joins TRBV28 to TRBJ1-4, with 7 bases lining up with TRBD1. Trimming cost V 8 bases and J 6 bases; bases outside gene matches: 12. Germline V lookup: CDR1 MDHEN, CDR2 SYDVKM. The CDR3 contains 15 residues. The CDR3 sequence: CASSAGGIVDEKLFF. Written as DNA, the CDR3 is TGTGCCAGCTCAGCAGGGGGGATAGTGGATGAAAAACTGTTTTTT.

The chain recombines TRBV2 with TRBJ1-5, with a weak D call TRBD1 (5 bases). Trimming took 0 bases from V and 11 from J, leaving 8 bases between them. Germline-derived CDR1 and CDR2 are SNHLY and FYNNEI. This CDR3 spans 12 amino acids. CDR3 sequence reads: CASSEARVAQHF. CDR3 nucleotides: TGTGCCAGCAGTGAAGCCAGGGTGGCCCAGCATTTT.

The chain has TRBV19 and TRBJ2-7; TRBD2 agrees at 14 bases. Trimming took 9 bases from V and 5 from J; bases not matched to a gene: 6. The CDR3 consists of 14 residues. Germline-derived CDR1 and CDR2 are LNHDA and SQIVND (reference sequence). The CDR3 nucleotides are TGTGCCAGCATTGGGACTAGCGGGAGCCACGAGCAGTACTTC. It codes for CASIGTSGSHEQYF.

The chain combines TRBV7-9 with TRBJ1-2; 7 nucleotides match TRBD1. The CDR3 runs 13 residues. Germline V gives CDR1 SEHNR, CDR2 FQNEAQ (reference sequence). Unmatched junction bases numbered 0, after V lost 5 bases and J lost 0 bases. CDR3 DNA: TGTGCCAGCAGCGGACAGGCTAACTATGGCTACACCTTC. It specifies CASSGQANYGYTF.

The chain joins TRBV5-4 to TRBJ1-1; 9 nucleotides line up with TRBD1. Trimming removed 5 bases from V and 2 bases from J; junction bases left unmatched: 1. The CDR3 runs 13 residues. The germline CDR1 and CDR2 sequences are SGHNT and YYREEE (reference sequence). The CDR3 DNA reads TGTGCCAGCAGAACAGGGGGCAACACTGAAGCTTTCTTT. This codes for CASRTGGNTEAFF.

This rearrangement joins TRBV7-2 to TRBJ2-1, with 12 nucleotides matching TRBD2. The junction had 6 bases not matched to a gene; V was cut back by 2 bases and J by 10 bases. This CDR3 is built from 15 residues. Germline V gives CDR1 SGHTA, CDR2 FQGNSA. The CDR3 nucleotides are TGTGCCAGCAGCTTAAGTCTAGCGGGAGGGGTCGAGCAGTTCTTC. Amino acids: CASSLSLAGGVEQFF.

CDR3 residues: CASSYWSSGQGGPQHF. CDR3 nucleotide sequence: TGTGCCAGCAGTTACTGGTCCAGCGGGCAGGGGGGGCCCCAGCATTTT. The rearrangement links TRBV6-5 to TRBJ1-5, with 7 nucleotides matching TRBD1. Trimming took 1 base from V and 9 from J; bases not matched to a gene: 12. This CDR3 is built from 16 residues. The V gene's germline CDR1 is MNHEY and CDR2 SVGAGI.

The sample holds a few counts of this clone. The CDR3: CASSKALCGTGTATNEKLFF. The CDR3 DNA sequence: TGTGCCAGCAGCAAAGCGCTCTGTGGGACAGGGACTGCAACTAATGAAAAACTGTTTTTT. The gene calls are TRBV21-1 and TRBJ1-4; the D call of TRBD1 is as the table states it, not checked on the DNA. TRBV21-1 is deemed a pseudogene. CDR3 length: 20 residues.

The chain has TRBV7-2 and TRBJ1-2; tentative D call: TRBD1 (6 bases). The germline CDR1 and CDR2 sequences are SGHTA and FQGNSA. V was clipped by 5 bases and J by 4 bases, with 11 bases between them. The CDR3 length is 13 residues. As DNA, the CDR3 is TGTGCCAGCAGCCGGACAGAGAGCTATGGCTACACCTTC. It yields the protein CASSRTESYGYTF. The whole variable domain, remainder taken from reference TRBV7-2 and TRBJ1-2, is GAGVSQSPSNKVTEKGKDVELRCDPISGHTALYWYRQSLGQGLEFLIYFQGNSAPDKSGLPSDRFSAERTGGSVSTLTIQRTQQEDSAVYLCASSRTESYGYTFGSGTRLTVV.

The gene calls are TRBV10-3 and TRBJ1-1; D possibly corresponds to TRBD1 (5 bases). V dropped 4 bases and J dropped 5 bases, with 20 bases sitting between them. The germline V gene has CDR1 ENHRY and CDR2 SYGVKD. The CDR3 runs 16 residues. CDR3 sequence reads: CAISGWAGQGETEAFF. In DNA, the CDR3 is TGTGCCATCAGTGGTTGGGCGGGGCAGGGTGAAACTGAAGCTTTCTTT.

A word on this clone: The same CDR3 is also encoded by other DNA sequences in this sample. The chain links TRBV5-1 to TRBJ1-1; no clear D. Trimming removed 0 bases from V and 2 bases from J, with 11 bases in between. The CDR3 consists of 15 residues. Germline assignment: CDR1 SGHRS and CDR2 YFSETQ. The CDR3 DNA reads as TGCGCCAGCAGCTTGGGGGCGGGCCCTAACACTGAAGCTTTCTTT. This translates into CASSLGAGPNTEAFF.

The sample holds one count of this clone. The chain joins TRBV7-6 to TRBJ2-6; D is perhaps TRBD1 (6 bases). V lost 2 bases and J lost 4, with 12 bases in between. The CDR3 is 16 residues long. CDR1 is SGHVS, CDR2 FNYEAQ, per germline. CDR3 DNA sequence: TGTGCCAGCAGCTTATGGGGGCCGAACGGGGCCAACGTCCTGACTTTC. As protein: CASSLWGPNGANVLTF.

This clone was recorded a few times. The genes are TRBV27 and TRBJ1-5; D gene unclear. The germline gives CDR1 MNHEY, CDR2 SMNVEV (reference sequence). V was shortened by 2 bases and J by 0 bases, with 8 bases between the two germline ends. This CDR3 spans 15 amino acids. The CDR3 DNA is TGTGCCAGCAGTTTAAGGGAGAGTAGCAATCAGCCCCAGCATTTT. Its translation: CASSLRESSNQPQHF.

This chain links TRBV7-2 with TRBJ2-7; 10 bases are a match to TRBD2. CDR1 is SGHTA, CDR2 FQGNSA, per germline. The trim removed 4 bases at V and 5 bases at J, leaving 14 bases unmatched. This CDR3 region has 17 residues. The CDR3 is CASSSRAGGPILDEQYF. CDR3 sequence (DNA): TGTGCCAGCAGCTCGCGAGCGGGAGGGCCGATTCTGGACGAGCAGTACTTC.

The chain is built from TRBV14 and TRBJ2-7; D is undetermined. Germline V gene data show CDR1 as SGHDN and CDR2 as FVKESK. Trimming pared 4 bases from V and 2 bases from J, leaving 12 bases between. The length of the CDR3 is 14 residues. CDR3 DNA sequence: TGTGCCAGCAGCCTTCCCGATCGGGCCTACGAGCAGTACTTC. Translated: CASSLPDRAYEQYF.

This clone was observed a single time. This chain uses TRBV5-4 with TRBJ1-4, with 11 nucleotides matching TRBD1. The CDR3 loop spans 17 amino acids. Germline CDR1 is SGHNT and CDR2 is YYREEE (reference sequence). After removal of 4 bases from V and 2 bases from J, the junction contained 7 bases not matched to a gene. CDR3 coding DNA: TGTGCCAGCAGCGTTGGACAGGGGGCGCGGACTAATGAAAAACTGTTTTTT. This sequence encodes CASSVGQGARTNEKLFF.

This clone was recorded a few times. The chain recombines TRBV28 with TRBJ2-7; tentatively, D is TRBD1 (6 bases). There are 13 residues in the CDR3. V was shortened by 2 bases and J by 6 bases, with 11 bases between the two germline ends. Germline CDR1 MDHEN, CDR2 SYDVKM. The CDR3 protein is CASSLTRGGEQYF. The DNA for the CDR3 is TGTGCCAGCAGTTTAACAAGAGGGGGCGAGCAGTACTTC.

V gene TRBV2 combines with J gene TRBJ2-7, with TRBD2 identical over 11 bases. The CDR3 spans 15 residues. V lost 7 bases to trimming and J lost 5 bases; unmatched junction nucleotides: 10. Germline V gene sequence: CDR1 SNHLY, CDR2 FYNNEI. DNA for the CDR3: TGTGCCAGCAACAAACTACTAGCGGGAGTCGACGAGCAGTACTTC. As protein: CASNKLLAGVDEQYF.